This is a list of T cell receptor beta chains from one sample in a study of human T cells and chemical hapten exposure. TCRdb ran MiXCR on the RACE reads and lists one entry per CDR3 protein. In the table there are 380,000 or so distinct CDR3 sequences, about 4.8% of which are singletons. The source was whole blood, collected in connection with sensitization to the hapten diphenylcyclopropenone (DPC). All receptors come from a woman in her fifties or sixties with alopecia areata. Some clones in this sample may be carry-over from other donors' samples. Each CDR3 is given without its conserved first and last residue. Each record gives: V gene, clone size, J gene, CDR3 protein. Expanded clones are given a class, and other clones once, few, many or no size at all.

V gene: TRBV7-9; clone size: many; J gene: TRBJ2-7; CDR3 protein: ASSHPDRRNEQY
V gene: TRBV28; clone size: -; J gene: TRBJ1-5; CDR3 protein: ASSLLQGTKPQH
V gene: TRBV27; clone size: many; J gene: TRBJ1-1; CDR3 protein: ASSAPFEGKAEAF
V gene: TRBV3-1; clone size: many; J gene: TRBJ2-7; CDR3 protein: ASSQEVRLRAYEQY
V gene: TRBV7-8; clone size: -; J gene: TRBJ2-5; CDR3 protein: ASSPPDQTQY
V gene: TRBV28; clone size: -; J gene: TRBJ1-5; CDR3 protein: ASSRRQRDQPQH
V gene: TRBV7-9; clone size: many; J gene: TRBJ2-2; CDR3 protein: ASRMSGTSGYTGELF
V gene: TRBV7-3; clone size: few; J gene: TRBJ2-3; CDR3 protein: ASSLAGRGNTDTQY
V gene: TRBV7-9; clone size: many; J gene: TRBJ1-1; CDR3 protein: ASSSDGLNTEAF
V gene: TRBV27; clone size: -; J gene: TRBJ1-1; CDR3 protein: ASRRTGSLLEAF
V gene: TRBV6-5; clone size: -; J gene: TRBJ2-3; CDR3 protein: ASSPPGLSTDTQY
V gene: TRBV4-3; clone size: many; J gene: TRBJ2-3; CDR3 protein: ASSQRGWIEDTQY
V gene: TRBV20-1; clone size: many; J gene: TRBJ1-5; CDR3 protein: SARDWRDRANNQPQH
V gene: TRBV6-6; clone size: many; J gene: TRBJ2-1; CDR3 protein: ASIPSRGGIYNEQF
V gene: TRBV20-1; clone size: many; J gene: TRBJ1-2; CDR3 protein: SAATQGGHGYT
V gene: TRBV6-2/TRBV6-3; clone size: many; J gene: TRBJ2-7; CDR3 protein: ASRPDGPGGEQY
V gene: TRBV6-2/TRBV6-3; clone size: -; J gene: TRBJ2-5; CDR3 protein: ASSWRGARETQY
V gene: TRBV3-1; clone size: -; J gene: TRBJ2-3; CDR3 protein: ASSQVAGGVTDTQY
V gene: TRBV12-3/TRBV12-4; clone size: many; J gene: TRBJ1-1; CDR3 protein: ASSFEGGITEAF
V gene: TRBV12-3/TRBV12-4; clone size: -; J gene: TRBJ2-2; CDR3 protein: ASSFKGHTGELF
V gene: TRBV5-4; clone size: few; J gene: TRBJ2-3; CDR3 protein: ASSLARPSTDTQY
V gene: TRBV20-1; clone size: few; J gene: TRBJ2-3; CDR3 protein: SASWLGGADTQY
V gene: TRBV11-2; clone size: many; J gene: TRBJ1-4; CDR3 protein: ASSTVLSRKLF
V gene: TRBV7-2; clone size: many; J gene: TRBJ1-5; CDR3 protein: ASSYPGGNQPQH
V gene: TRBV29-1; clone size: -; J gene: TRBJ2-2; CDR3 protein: SAIAGGPSGELF
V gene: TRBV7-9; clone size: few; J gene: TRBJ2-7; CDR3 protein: ASSPRGPSYEQY
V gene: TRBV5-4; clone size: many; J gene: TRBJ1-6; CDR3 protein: ASSPDGALGASPLH
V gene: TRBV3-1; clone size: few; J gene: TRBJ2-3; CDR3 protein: ASSEPGLAIRDTQY
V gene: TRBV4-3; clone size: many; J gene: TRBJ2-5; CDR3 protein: ASSQGPLKETQY
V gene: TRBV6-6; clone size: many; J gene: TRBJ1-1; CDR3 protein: ASSSQGRGNTEAF
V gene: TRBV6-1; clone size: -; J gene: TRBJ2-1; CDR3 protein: ASSTSGIEF
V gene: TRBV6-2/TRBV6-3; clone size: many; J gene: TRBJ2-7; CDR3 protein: ASSYAGAEQY
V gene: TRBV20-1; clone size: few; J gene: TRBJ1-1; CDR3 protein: GTNTEAF
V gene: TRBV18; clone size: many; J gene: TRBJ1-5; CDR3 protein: ASSPTGAGAQH
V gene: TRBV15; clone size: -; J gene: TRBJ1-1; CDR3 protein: ATSRVEGGLPAF
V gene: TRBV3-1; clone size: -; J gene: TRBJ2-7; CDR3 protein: ASSPPDSGIYGQY
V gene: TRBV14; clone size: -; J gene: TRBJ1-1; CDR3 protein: ASSQDRSYLMNTEAF
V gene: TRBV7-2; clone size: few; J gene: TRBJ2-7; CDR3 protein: ASSLEREYEQY
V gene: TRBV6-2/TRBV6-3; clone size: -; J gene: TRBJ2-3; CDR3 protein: ASSYIGQGQDTQY
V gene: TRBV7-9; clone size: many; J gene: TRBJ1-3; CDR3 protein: ASSPPLRGAGNTIY